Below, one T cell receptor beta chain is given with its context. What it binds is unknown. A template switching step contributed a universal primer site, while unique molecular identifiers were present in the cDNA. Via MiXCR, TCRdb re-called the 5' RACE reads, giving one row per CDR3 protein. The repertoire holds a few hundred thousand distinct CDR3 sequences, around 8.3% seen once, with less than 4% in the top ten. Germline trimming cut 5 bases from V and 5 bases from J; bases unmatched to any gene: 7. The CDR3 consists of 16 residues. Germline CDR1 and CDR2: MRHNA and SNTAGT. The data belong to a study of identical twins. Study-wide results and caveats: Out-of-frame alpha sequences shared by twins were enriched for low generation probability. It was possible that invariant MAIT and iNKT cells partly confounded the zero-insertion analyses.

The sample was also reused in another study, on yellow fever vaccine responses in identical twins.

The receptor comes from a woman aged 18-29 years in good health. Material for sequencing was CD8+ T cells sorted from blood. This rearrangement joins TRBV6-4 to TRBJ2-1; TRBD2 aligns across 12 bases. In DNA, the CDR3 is TGTGCCAGCAGTCCCTCGGGACTAGCGGGCCACAATGAGCAGTTCTTC. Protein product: CASSPSGLAGHNEQFF.